Included here is one T cell receptor (beta chain) sequence, with context. The data belong to a study of blood T cell repertoires in COVID-19. Authors' data handling: Estimation of nucleated cell counts relied on the amplification of reference gene primers. Clones were sequenced by immunoSEQ multiplex PCR, and TCRdb holds only the in-frame ones, with some missing. V, J and clone size are taken as reported in that table, and D and trimming were inferred from the DNA itself. The table includes under 250,000 clones, more than 75% detected once. The germline CDR1 and CDR2 sequences are SGHTA and FQGNSA. The CDR3 extends over 14 amino acids. V shed 6 bases and J shed 5 bases, with 15 bases lying between them.

This clonotype was sampled from an older woman who had recovered from COVID-19. The J gene is TRBJ2-3, the V gene TRBV7-2, with D perhaps matching TRBD2 (6 bases). The sequencing sample was made of peripheral blood. The DNA for the CDR3 is TGTGCCAGCAGTTGGTCGGGGGATTTAGATACGCAGTATTTT. As protein: CASSWSGDLDTQYF. The whole variable domain, remainder taken from reference TRBV7-2 and TRBJ2-3, is GAGVSQSPSNKVTEKGKDVELRCDPISGHTALYWYRQSLGQGLEFLIYFQGNSAPDKSGLPSDRFSAERTGGSVSTLTIQRTQQEDSAVYLCASSWSGDLDTQYFGPGTRLTVL.